Below, 24 T cell receptor beta chains from the same sample are listed, as sequenced in a study of cytomegalovirus exposure and HLA in healthy donors. In the PCR, 60 Vbeta and 13 Jbeta primers were used. Sequenced by immunoSEQ multiplex PCR; TCRdb stores in-frame clones only, minus some. The data show under 150,000 clones, around 76% seen once. The sample consisted of PBMCs. These receptors came from a male donor in good health and CMV-seronegative.

The rearrangement joins TRBV19 to TRBJ1-5; D perhaps matches TRBD1 (6 bases). V gave up 6 bases and J gave up 0 bases, with 15 bases separating them. CDR3 length: 16 amino acids. Germline CDR1 LNHDA, CDR2 SQIVND (reference sequence). CDR3 sequence: CASRRVQGYSNQPQHF. The CDR3 bases are TGTGCCAGTAGAAGGGTTCAGGGGTATAGCAATCAGCCCCAGCATTTT.

The count of this clone is one. The V and J genes are TRBV7-2 and TRBJ2-5; tentatively, D is TRBD1 (7 bases). Germline CDR1 SGHTA, CDR2 FQGNSA. The length of the CDR3 is 17 residues. V lost 1 base and J lost 5, with 20 bases in between. DNA for the CDR3: TGTGCCAGCAGCTTAGTGAGCCGGGGGACAGTCGAGGAGACCCAGTACTTC. Translation: CASSLVSRGTVEETQYF.

The chain has TRBV7-2 and TRBJ2-5; 8 bases line up with TRBD1. With the DNA end fitting TRBJ2-7 better, the J assignment may be wrong. CDR1 is SGHTA and CDR2 is FQGNSA in the germline V gene. The CDR3 totals 14 residues. CDR3 loop: CASSTDRVSYEQYF. The CDR3, as DNA: TGTGCCAGCAGCACGGACAGGGTTAGCTACGAGCAGTACTTC.

The chain is built from TRBV5-1 and TRBJ2-1; 9 nucleotides line up with TRBD2. The CDR3 length is 15 residues. Germline trimming cut 5 bases from V and 4 bases from J; bases unmatched to any gene: 7. Germline-derived CDR1 and CDR2 are SGHRS and YFSETQ. This CDR3 reads CASSPASGMYNEQFF. The CDR3 region has the DNA TGCGCCAGCAGTCCTGCTAGCGGGATGTACAATGAGCAGTTCTTC.

The chain uses TRBV2 and TRBJ1-2; D ambiguous. V lost 2 bases and J lost 4, with 5 bases in between. The CDR3 is made up of 12 amino acids. CDR1 SNHLY and CDR2 FYNNEI come from the germline V gene. The CDR3 coding sequence is TGTGCCAGCAGTGAACAGTCCTATGGCTACACCTTC. Its translation: CASSEQSYGYTF.

The rearrangement joins TRBV5-1 to TRBJ1-1, with 7 positions matching TRBD1. This CDR3 region has 13 residues. J lost 4 bases, V lost 4 bases, and 4 bases had no gene match. CDR1 is SGHRS and CDR2 is YFSETQ in the germline V gene. The CDR3 DNA reads as TGCGCCAGCAGCCCAGGGGGTTTCACTGAAGCTTTCTTT. Amino acids: CASSPGGFTEAFF. Filled out from reference TRBV5-1 and TRBJ1-1, the complete variable domain reads KAGVTQTPRYLIKTRGQQVTLSCSPISGHRSVSWYQQTPGQGLQFLFEYFSETQRNKGNFPGRFSGRQFSNSRSEMNVSTLELGDSALYLCASSPGGFTEAFFGQGTRLTVV.

The chain employs TRBV2 and TRBJ2-7, with unresolved D. V was clipped by 7 bases and J by 5 bases, with 18 bases between them. Germline CDR1 reads SNHLY; CDR2 reads FYNNEI. The length of the CDR3 is 14 residues. CDR3 sequence (DNA): TGTGCCAGCACCTCCCCAGGAAAGGTCCACGAGCAGTACTTC. It specifies CASTSPGKVHEQYF.

The rearrangement uses TRBV25-1 and TRBJ2-4, with TRBD2 identical over 7 bases. The CDR3 loop spans 13 amino acids. The junction had 6 bases not matched to a gene; V was cut back by 2 bases and J by 11 bases. Germline CDR1 is MGHDK and CDR2 is SYGVNS. CDR3 DNA: TGTGCCAGCAGTGAAGGCGGGAGAGGGGTTCAGTACTTC. Protein: CASSEGGRGVQYF. The whole variable domain, filled in from reference TRBV25-1 and TRBJ2-4, reads EADIYQTPRYLVIGTGKKITLECSQTMGHDKMYWYQQDPGMELHLIHYSYGVNSTEKGDLSSESTVSRIRTEHFPLTLESARPSHTSQYLCASSEGGRGVQYFGAGTRLSVL.

A word on this clone: The same CDR3 also results from other DNA sequences found in this sample. V is TRBV18 and J is TRBJ1-6; 9 nucleotides match TRBD1. Unmatched junction bases numbered 5, after V lost 4 bases and J lost 7 bases. Germline CDR1 KGHSH, CDR2 LQKENI. The CDR3 spans 15 residues. The CDR3 DNA reads as TGTGCCAGCTCACTTCGGGACAGGGCCAATTCACCCCTCCACTTT. Its protein is CASSLRDRANSPLHF.

This sequence joins TRBV4-1 and TRBJ2-1, with 8 nucleotides matching TRBD2. Trimming took 3 bases from V and 3 from J; bases not matched to a gene: 10. Germline V gene lookup returns CDR1 MGHRA and CDR2 YSYEKL. CDR3 length equals 17 residues. CDR3 residues: CASSHRGSGKSYNEQFF. For the CDR3, the DNA is TGCGCCAGCAGCCACCGGGGTAGCGGGAAGAGCTACAATGAGCAGTTCTTC.

At least ten counts were recorded for this clone. V is TRBV4-2 and J is TRBJ2-6; D may be TRBD2 (5 bases). CDR3 size: 16 residues. CDR1 and CDR2 (germline): LGHNA, YNFKEQ. Trimming stripped 6 bases from V and 3 bases from J, with 15 bases between. Here the CDR3 DNA reads TGTGCCAGCAGTCAAAGACTCGGGGATGGGGCCAACGTCCTGACTTTC. Protein product: CASSQRLGDGANVLTF.

The gene calls are TRBV9 and TRBJ2-5, with D perhaps matching TRBD2 (6 bases). Germline CDR1 SGDLS, CDR2 YYNGEE. V was clipped by 0 bases and J by 3 bases, with 9 bases between them. The length of the CDR3 is 14 residues. DNA of the CDR3: TGTGCCAGCAGCGTAGTCGGGGGAAAAGAGACCCAGTACTTC. Its translation: CASSVVGGKETQYF.

The rearrangement links TRBV30 to TRBJ2-1, with D maybe TRBD1 (5 bases). The CDR3 is 15 amino acids. Germline loops: CDR1 GTSNPN, CDR2 SVGIG (reference sequence). Trimming left V 4 bases short and J 10 bases short, with 23 bases between. CDR3: CAWTHLGVTAREQFF. DNA for the CDR3: TGTGCCTGGACCCACCTAGGGGTTACGGCAAGGGAGCAGTTCTTC.

V is TRBV11-2 and J is TRBJ2-7; weak D call: TRBD1 (5 bases). V shed 1 base and J shed 3 bases, with 13 bases lying between them. CDR1 and CDR2 (germline): SGHAT, FQNNGV. This CDR3 contains 15 residues. CDR3 nucleotide sequence: TGTGCCAGCAGCTTAGGACCGCAGGGTGGCTACGAGCAGTACTTC. It yields the protein CASSLGPQGGYEQYF.

This chain connects TRBV11-2 to TRBJ1-2, with TRBD1 identical over 7 bases. V shed 1 base and J 1 base; nucleotides not matched to a gene: 12. This CDR3 region has 18 residues. CDR1 is SGHAT, CDR2 FQNNGV, per germline. DNA of the CDR3: TGTGCCAGCAGCTTAGGGGTGGGGGAACAGGGGCATAACTATGGCTACACCTTC. Its translation is CASSLGVGEQGHNYGYTF.

The rearrangement joins TRBV5-1 to TRBJ1-4; TRBD1 is a possible D gene (5 bases). V lost 0 bases to trimming and J lost 3 bases, with 9 bases between them. Germline V gives CDR1 SGHRS, CDR2 YFSETQ. The CDR3 is made up of 15 amino acids. CDR3 nucleotide sequence: TGCGCCAGCAGCTTGGCAGGGTGGGCTAATGAAAAACTGTTTTTT. This translates into CASSLAGWANEKLFF.

The chain uses TRBV7-2 and TRBJ2-7; 13 bases are a match to TRBD2. V lost 5 bases to trimming and J lost 7 bases; unmatched junction nucleotides: 5. Germline V CDR1 and CDR2: SGHTA, FQGNSA. The CDR3 contains 14 residues. The CDR3 DNA follows: TGTGCCAGCAGCGTCCCGGGACTAGCGGGAGAGCAGTACTTC. It encodes CASSVPGLAGEQYF.

The chain couples TRBV5-4 to TRBJ1-1; D unclear. This CDR3 spans 12 amino acids. With 0 bases removed from V and 8 bases from J, the gap between germline ends came to 8 bases. Germline values: CDR1 SGHNT, CDR2 YYREEE (reference sequence). CDR3 residues: CASSLASREAFF. Here the CDR3 DNA reads TGTGCCAGCAGCTTGGCCTCCAGGGAAGCTTTCTTT.

The chain employs TRBV6-5 and TRBJ1-5, with 7 nucleotides matching TRBD1. V shed 0 bases, J shed 6 bases, and the junction held 5 bases outside the gene matches. This CDR3 comprises 15 residues. The germline V gene has CDR1 MNHEY and CDR2 SVGAGI. In DNA form, the CDR3 reads TGTGCCAGCAGTTACTCTGGACAGGCCGGTCAGCCCCAGCATTTT. Its translation is CASSYSGQAGQPQHF.

The chain is built from TRBV12-5 and TRBJ1-1; D is ambiguous. Germline V gene lookup returns CDR1 LGHNT and CDR2 FRNRAP. The V and J ends lost 4 bases and 1 base respectively, with 19 bases between them. The CDR3 is 17 amino acids. The CDR3: CASGSGLPQVANTEAFF. The DNA of the CDR3 is TGTGCTAGTGGTTCCGGTCTCCCACAAGTAGCGAACACTGAAGCTTTCTTT.

This rearrangement joins TRBV19 to TRBJ2-7, with TRBD2 matching 7 bases. The trim removed 4 bases at V and 1 base at J, leaving 1 base unmatched. CDR3 length equals 13 residues. Germline lookup yields CDR1 LNHDA and CDR2 SQIVND (reference sequence). CDR3 sequence: CASSKGGSYEQYF. The CDR3 coding sequence is TGTGCCAGTAGTAAGGGAGGGTCCTACGAGCAGTACTTC. Using reference TRBV19 and TRBJ2-7 for the parts outside the CDR3, the full variable domain is DGGITQSPKYLFRKEGQNVTLSCEQNLNHDAMYWYRQDPGQGLRLIYYSQIVNDFQKGDIAEGYSVSREKKESFPLTVTSAQKNPTAFYLCASSKGGSYEQYFGPGTRLTVT.

Only a few counts were recorded for this clone. The chain employs TRBV9 and TRBJ2-1; the D is unclear. There are 15 residues in the CDR3. Trimming removed 0 bases from V and 4 bases from J, with 11 bases in between. In germline, CDR1 is SGDLS, CDR2 YYNGEE. This chain's CDR3 is CASSVVTVAYNEQFF. In nucleotides, the CDR3 is TGTGCCAGCAGCGTAGTAACGGTCGCATACAATGAGCAGTTCTTC.

The chain has TRBV5-4 and TRBJ2-1; D is undetermined. Between the trimmed V and J ends, which lost 1 base and 4 bases, there was a span of 9 bases. This CDR3 spans 14 amino acids. Germline assignment: CDR1 SGHNT and CDR2 YYREEE (reference sequence). CDR3: CASSLTAPYNEQFF. The CDR3 coding sequence is TGTGCCAGCAGCTTGACAGCTCCTTACAATGAGCAGTTCTTC.

A single count supports this clone. This chain joins TRBV6-5 and TRBJ1-2, with a possible D match to TRBD1 (5 bases). The CDR3 length is 14 residues. Trimming took off 2 bases at V and 4 bases at J, with 11 bases between the two ends. CDR1 MNHEY and CDR2 SVGAGI come from the germline V gene. The CDR3 DNA reads TGTGCCAGCAGTTACGACAGTATAAGCTATGGCTACACCTTC. Protein sequence: CASSYDSISYGYTF.